This T cell receptor (beta chain) derives from a study of shared clonotypes between healthy human individuals. Over several immunoSEQ plates, each subset's genomic DNA was distributed in even portions. Clones were read by immunoSEQ multiplex PCR, and TCRdb kept only the in-frame ones, dropping some. The sample lists some 2,000,000 clones, approximately 94% occurring once. As regards this clone: The same CDR3 arises from other DNA sequences in this sample as well.

This CDR3 has 15 residues. Germline V gives CDR1 SGDLS, CDR2 YYNGEE. The V segment lost 0 bases and the J segment 2 bases; nucleotides outside the gene matches: 5. Cells designated naive CD8 were CD45RO-negative and were positively selected for CCR7, with terminally differentiated effector memory CD45RA+ cells excluded. The chain employs TRBV9 and TRBJ2-7, with 7 positions matching TRBD1. What was sequenced was naive CD8+ T cells sorted from blood. This sequence was found in a man aged 18 to 35 in good health. The CDR3 is CASSVGGTVAYEQYF. CDR3 nucleotide sequence: TGTGCCAGCAGCGTAGGGGGGACAGTAGCCTACGAGCAGTACTTC.